These 28 T cell receptor beta chains originate from one sample sequenced in a study of Tregs in tolerant kidney transplant recipients (dated by TCRdb to the late 2010s). The transplants used related donors along with nonmyeloablative bone marrow transplantation, and in the human trials mixed chimerism was transient. The library was obtained by the immunoSEQ multiplex PCR assay. TCRdb limited this immuneACCESS table to in-frame rearrangements with V and J called. A share of clones is missing; checked studies link under half to unresolved V genes, and the rest is unexplained. This specimen's table enumerates about 31,000 clones. The leading ten clones occupy 1.8% of the sample. This sample comprised CD4+ T cells from blood (PBMCs), obtained 24 months after the transplant. The source is a human patient who received a combined kidney and bone marrow transplant. The graft donor may be the source of some T cells after a transplant.

In the case of this clone: The DNA ends 3 residues before the CDR3 does, and the rest of the CDR3 is filled in from the germline J gene. The chain uses TRBV10-3 and TRBJ2-1, with 8 bases matching TRBD2. The CDR3 consists of 14 residues. After removal of 11 bases from V and 5 bases from J, the junction contained 11 bases not matched to a gene. The germline CDR1 and CDR2 sequences are ENHRY and SYGVKD. The covered CDR3 bases are TGTGCCGGGTCCCGGGGGGGGCCAGACAATGAG. This translates into CAGSRGGPDNE. The whole CDR3 is CAGSRGGPDNEQFF.

On this clone: The DNA ends 3 residues before the CDR3 does, and the rest of the CDR3 is filled in from the germline J gene. This chain uses TRBV4-1 with TRBJ1-5; 10 nucleotides line up with TRBD1. Per germline, CDR1 MGHRA and CDR2 YSYEKL. V lost 2 bases and J lost 4; bases outside the gene matches: 2. The length of the CDR3 is 15 residues. The CDR3 loop reads CASSQPGQGNQPQHF. The sequenced CDR3 bases are TGCGCCAGCAGCCAACCGGGACAGGGGAATCAGCCC.

With regard to this clone: The junction departs from the called germline gene at one end, perhaps through a read error. Here the CDR3 reads CASSQEFPGTYEQYF. CDR3 DNA (partial): TGCGCCAGCAGCCAAGAGTTCCCAGGGACTTACGAG. The genes are TRBV4-2 and TRBJ2-7; a possible D gene is TRBD2 (6 bases). The read gets to within 3 residues of the CDR3 end, and the germline J gene fills in the rest. In germline, CDR1 is LGHNA, CDR2 YNFKEQ. The CDR3 consists of 15 residues.

Of note for this clone: The read gets to within 3 residues of the CDR3 end, and the germline J gene fills in the rest. The chain links TRBV2 to TRBJ2-1, with TRBD2 identical over 12 bases. V trimming: 5 bases; J trimming: 6 bases; junction bases outside the gene matches: 5. This CDR3 has 15 residues. Per the germline V gene, CDR1 is SNHLY and CDR2 is FYNNEI. CDR3 sequence: CASSSWTSGINEQFF. The CDR3 bases that were read are TGTGCCAGCAGTAGCTGGACTAGCGGGATCAATGAG.

For this clone: The read falls 3 residues short of the CDR3 end, and the missing part is taken from the germline J gene. This chain uses TRBV27 with TRBJ2-2; no reliable D call. V lost 1 base to trimming and J lost 5 bases, with 11 bases between them. Per the germline V gene, CDR1 is MNHEY and CDR2 is SMNVEV (reference sequence). The CDR3 totals 15 residues. The sequenced CDR3 bases are TGTGCCAGCAGTTTATTGTCTGCGGTTACCGGGGAG. Its translation: CASSLLSAVTGE. The CDR3 as a whole reads CASSLLSAVTGELFF.

As to this clone: Mismatch with germline at one junction end may stem from a read error. The sequenced fragment ends 3 residues before the CDR3 boundary, so the rest is inferred from the germline J gene. The V call is TRBV4-2, the J call TRBJ2-3, with D tentatively TRBD2 (6 bases). CDR1 and CDR2 from the germline V gene are LGHNA and YNFKEQ. This CDR3 has 17 residues. The CDR3 loop is CASSQDRGEASTDTQYF. CDR3 DNA, as far as it was read: TGCGCCAGCAGCCAAGATCGCGGGGAGGCAAGCACAGATACG.

Regarding this clone: From the germline J gene comes the end of the CDR3, since the read stops 3 residues before it. This chain uses TRBV18 with TRBJ1-5; no firm D call. CDR3 length: 15 residues. The germline V and J ends were trimmed by 2 bases and 2 bases, with 10 bases remaining between them. Germline V gene lookup returns CDR1 KGHSH and CDR2 LQKENI. The CDR3 loop is CASSPWVRGNQPQHF. The CDR3 DNA, read in part, is TGTGCCAGCTCACCATGGGTACGGGGCAATCAGCCC.

For this clone: The observed sequence ends 3 residues before the CDR3 terminus, with the missing tail filled in from the germline J gene. V is TRBV6-2 or TRBV6-3 and J is TRBJ1-1; 7 bases map to TRBD1. This CDR3 comprises 15 residues. Germline CDR1 reads MNHEY; CDR2 reads SVGEGT. The V segment lost 6 bases and the J segment 4 bases; nucleotides outside the gene matches: 11. The CDR3 DNA, read in part, is TGTGCCAGCAGCCGGAGGACAGGTTCGAGCACTGAA. Translated: CASSRRTGSSTE. The entire CDR3 protein is CASSRRTGSSTEAFF.

A remark on this clone: The CDR3 is cut off 3 residues early in the read; its end comes from the germline J gene. The chain couples TRBV4-1 to TRBJ2-7, with TRBD2 matching over 10 bases. This CDR3 is 16 amino acids long. V lost 0 bases and J lost 4; bases outside the gene matches: 6. Germline assignment: CDR1 MGHRA and CDR2 YSYEKL. The CDR3 spells CASSQETPSGSYEQYF. The CDR3 bases that were read are TGCGCCAGCAGCCAAGAGACGCCTAGCGGGAGTTACGAG.

Worth noting for this clone: The CDR3 end lies 3 residues beyond the end of the read and is filled in from the germline J gene. The chain joins TRBV6-2 or TRBV6-3 to TRBJ1-1; 7 bases agree with TRBD1. This CDR3 comprises 14 residues. Germline values: CDR1 MNHEY, CDR2 SVGEGT. The CDR3 sequence: CASSTPLQGKGAFF. The DNA read from the CDR3 is TGTGCCAGCAGTACCCCTTTACAGGGGAAAGGA.

Comments on this clone: The read ends 3 residues before the CDR3 terminus; that terminus is restored from the germline J gene. V is TRBV20-1 and J is TRBJ2-5, with 7 bases aligning to TRBD1. Germline CDR1 DFQATT, CDR2 SNEGSKA (reference sequence). Trimming removed 5 bases from V and 3 bases from J; junction bases left unmatched: 3. The CDR3 consists of 12 residues. The CDR3 loop reads CSALGTEETQYF. The covered CDR3 bases are TGCAGTGCTCTAGGGACAGAAGAGACC.

In regard to this clone: Coverage ceases 3 residues before the CDR3 finishes, and the germline J gene fills in the end. This chain uses TRBV5-4 with TRBJ1-4; D unclear. This CDR3 contains 14 residues. V lost 2 bases and J lost 0, with 5 bases in between. CDR1 SGHNT and CDR2 YYREEE come from the germline V gene (reference sequence). The CDR3 DNA, read in part, is TGTGCCAGCAGCTTCTATGCAACTAATGAAAAA. Translated: CASSFYATNEK. The whole CDR3 is CASSFYATNEKLFF.

With regard to this clone: The CDR3 goes on 3 residues after the read ends, and that part is filled in from the germline J gene. The chain recombines TRBV11-2 with TRBJ2-7, with D uncertain. The CDR3 sequence is 11 residues long. The V gene lost 4 bases and the J gene lost 4 bases, with 5 bases spanning the gap. Germline values: CDR1 SGHAT, CDR2 FQNNGV. Here the CDR3 reads CASSSGYEQYF. Incomplete CDR3 DNA: TGTGCCAGCAGCTCCGGTTACGAG.

The DNA read from the CDR3 is TGTGCCTGGAGTAACAGGATGGACTCACCC. Translation: CAWSNRMDSP. The CDR3, in full, reads CAWSNRMDSPLHF. This rearrangement joins TRBV30 to TRBJ1-6; weak D call: TRBD1 (5 bases). The CDR3 end lies 3 residues beyond the end of the read and is filled in from the germline J gene. CDR1 and CDR2 from the germline V gene are GTSNPN and SVGIG (reference sequence). The CDR3 covers 13 residues. Deletions cut 2 bases from V and 10 bases from J, with 12 bases between.

In the case of this clone: Read sequence stops 3 residues before the CDR3 end, and the germline J gene provides the missing end. The chain carries TRBV7-2 and TRBJ1-4; D is possibly TRBD1 (5 bases). CDR1 is SGHTA and CDR2 is FQGNSA in the germline V gene. V was clipped by 5 bases and J by 8 bases, with 18 bases between them. The CDR3 runs to 15 residues. The CDR3 sequence: CASSPSGTKYEKLFF. Partial CDR3 DNA: TGTGCCAGCAGCCCGTCCGGGACTAAATACGAAAAA. The full variable domain, its missing parts supplied by reference TRBV7-2 and TRBJ1-4, is GAGVSQSPSNKVTEKGKDVELRCDPISGHTALYWYRQSLGQGLEFLIYFQGNSAPDKSGLPSDRFSAERTGGSVSTLTIQRTQQEDSAVYLCASSPSGTKYEKLFFGSGTQLSVL.

A remark on this clone: The read terminates 3 residues before the CDR3 end, so the remaining end is supplied by the germline J gene. The chain joins TRBV5-1 to TRBJ2-3; tentatively, D is TRBD2 (7 bases). Trimming took 0 bases from V and 0 from J, leaving 23 bases between them. Looked up from germline, CDR1 is SGHRS and CDR2 is YFSETQ. The CDR3 has 20 residues. The DNA read from the CDR3 is TGCGCCAGCAGCTTGGTCGGACAGCTGGGGGGGTCCACTAGCACAGATACG. Protein sequence: CASSLVGQLGGSTSTDT. In full, the CDR3 is CASSLVGQLGGSTSTDTQYF. The variable domain in full, with the rest retrieved from reference TRBV5-1 and TRBJ2-3, is KAGVTQTPRYLIKTRGQQVTLSCSPISGHRSVSWYQQTPGQGLQFLFEYFSETQRNKGNFPGRFSGRQFSNSRSEMNVSTLELGDSALYLCASSLVGQLGGSTSTDTQYFGPGTRLTVL.

Of note for this clone: Read sequence stops 3 residues before the CDR3 end, and the germline J gene provides the missing end. The genes are TRBV10-3 and TRBJ2-5; 11 nucleotides align to TRBD1. This CDR3 has 17 residues. V dropped 0 bases and J dropped 1; count of bases not matched to a gene: 4. Germline lookup yields CDR1 ENHRY and CDR2 SYGVKD. CDR3 sequence reads: CAISESLDRGPQETQYF. The part of the CDR3 DNA that was read is TGTGCCATCAGTGAGTCTTTGGACAGGGGGCCCCAAGAGACC.

CDR3 DNA (partial): TGTGCCAGCAGCCAAGCTCGCGATGAG. Amino acid sequence: CASSQARDE. The whole CDR3 protein reads CASSQARDEQFF. V usage is TRBV14 and J usage is TRBJ2-1; D not certain. The read ends 3 residues before the CDR3 terminus; that terminus is restored from the germline J gene. Germline CDR1 and CDR2: SGHDN and FVKESK. Trimming took 1 base from V and 8 from J, leaving 6 bases between them. The CDR3 consists of 12 residues. Combining the CDR3 with reference TRBV14 and TRBJ2-1 gives the whole variable domain EAGVTQFPSHSVIEKGQTVTLRCDPISGHDNLYWYRRVMGKEIKFLLHFVKESKQDESGMPNNRFLAERTGGTYSTLKVQPAELEDSGVYFCASSQARDEQFFGPGTRLTVL.

About this clone itself: The read ends 3 residues shy of where the CDR3 ends; the end is completed using the germline J gene. This chain links TRBV20-1 with TRBJ2-3, with 7 bases identical to TRBD2. The CDR3 loop spans 14 amino acids. The germline gives CDR1 DFQATT, CDR2 SNEGSKA (reference sequence). V shed 5 bases and J 8 bases; nucleotides not matched to a gene: 13. CDR3 protein: CSALAAHGGVTQYF. CDR3 bases read: TGCAGTGCTCTAGCGGCTCACGGGGGTGTTACG.

As regards this clone: The sequence runs out 3 residues before the end of the CDR3; the remainder is reconstructed from the germline J gene. V usage is TRBV7-2 and J usage is TRBJ1-2, with TRBD1 matching 10 bases. The CDR3 loop spans 13 amino acids. Looked up from germline, CDR1 is SGHTA and CDR2 is FQGNSA. CDR3 bases read: TGTGCCAGCAGCTTCGGGACAGGGGTAGGC. It is translated as CASSFGTGVG. The whole CDR3 sequence reads CASSFGTGVGYTF.

As to this clone: Read sequence stops 3 residues before the CDR3 end, and the germline J gene provides the missing end. V and J are TRBV5-1 and TRBJ2-3; 7 nucleotides line up with TRBD2. The germline gives CDR1 SGHRS, CDR2 YFSETQ. The CDR3 length is 16 residues. V shed 4 bases, J shed 4 bases, and the junction held 12 bases outside the gene matches. The CDR3 here is CASSLRGEGHPDTQYF. CDR3 DNA, as far as it was read: TGCGCCAGCAGCCTACGGGGGGAGGGCCACCCAGATACG.

Concerning this clone: The CDR3 goes on 3 residues after the read ends, and that part is filled in from the germline J gene. The chain joins TRBV18 to TRBJ2-7; D is possibly TRBD2 (6 bases). In germline, CDR1 is KGHSH, CDR2 LQKENI. Trimming shortened V by 0 bases and J by 2 bases, and 14 bases separated the two germline ends. The CDR3 spans 16 residues. The CDR3 bases that were read are TGTGCCAGCTCACCACCCAACCAGGGAGGAGCCTACGAG. As protein: CASSPPNQGGAYE. The entire CDR3 sequence reads CASSPPNQGGAYEQYF. The full variable domain, rest sourced from reference TRBV18 and TRBJ2-7, is NAGVMQNPRHLVRRRGQEARLRCSPMKGHSHVYWYRQLPEEGLKFMVYLQKENIIDESGMPKERFSAEFPKEGPSILRIQQVVRGDSAAYFCASSPPNQGGAYEQYFGPGTRLTVT.

Worth noting for this clone: The sequenced fragment ends 3 residues before the CDR3 boundary, so the rest is inferred from the germline J gene. The V and J genes are TRBV19 and TRBJ2-1; possibly TRBD1 for D (6 bases). Trimming took off 7 bases at V and 6 bases at J, with 19 bases between the two ends. The germline V gene encodes CDR1 LNHDA and CDR2 SQIVND (reference sequence). The CDR3 is 15 amino acids. The chain's CDR3 is CASKRQARSVNEQFF. The CDR3 DNA, read in part, is TGTGCCAGTAAACGACAGGCCCGTTCGGTCAATGAG.

Regarding this clone: The CDR3 goes on 3 residues after the read ends, and that part is filled in from the germline J gene. The V gene is TRBV29-1, the J gene TRBJ2-5, with D possibly matching TRBD2 (5 bases). The germline V gene encodes CDR1 SQVTM and CDR2 ANQGSEA. V lost 8 bases, J lost 4 bases, and 14 bases lay in between. This CDR3 contains 12 residues. The CDR3 is CSSVGVGETQYF. CDR3 DNA (partial): TGCAGCTCCGTCGGGGTGGGAGAGACC.

With regard to this clone: The read stops 3 residues short of the end of the CDR3; the missing end is completed from the germline J gene. The rearrangement joins TRBV2 to TRBJ2-1; 11 bases line up with TRBD2. The CDR3 extends over 15 amino acids. Unmatched junction bases numbered 7, after V lost 5 bases and J lost 7 bases. Germline assignment: CDR1 SNHLY and CDR2 FYNNEI. The sequenced CDR3 bases are TGTGCCAGCAGTAAACTAGCGGGAGTGTTTAATGAG. Its protein product is CASSKLAGVFNE. The whole CDR3 reads CASSKLAGVFNEQFF.

To note about this clone: The sequenced fragment ends 3 residues before the CDR3 boundary, so the rest is inferred from the germline J gene. This chain joins TRBV29-1 and TRBJ1-1; the D is unclear. This CDR3 comprises 10 residues. With 7 bases removed from V and 3 bases from J, the gap between germline ends came to 6 bases. In germline, CDR1 is SQVTM, CDR2 ANQGSEA. Partial CDR3 DNA: TGCAGCGCCATTGACACTGAA. Translating it yields CSAIDTE. The full CDR3 protein is CSAIDTEAFF.

About this clone: The CDR3 end falls 3 residues outside the read, so it is completed with the germline J gene. The rearrangement links TRBV2 to TRBJ2-7, with D possibly matching TRBD2 (6 bases). The germline CDR1 and CDR2 sequences are SNHLY and FYNNEI. This CDR3 is built from 14 residues. Trimming stripped 6 bases from V and 5 bases from J, with 17 bases between. The covered CDR3 bases are TGTGCCAGCAGGCGGACTAACTCTGGGGACGAG. Protein sequence: CASRRTNSGDE. The entire CDR3 is CASRRTNSGDEQYF.

Comment on this clone: The CDR3 end lies 3 residues beyond the end of the read and is filled in from the germline J gene. The chain links TRBV6-4 to TRBJ1-6; the D gene is possibly TRBD1 (6 bases). Germline CDR1 is MRHNA and CDR2 is SNTAGT. The germline V and J ends were trimmed by 8 bases and 10 bases, with 18 bases remaining between them. The CDR3 runs 14 residues. The CDR3 is CASSHREVESPLHF. The CDR3 DNA, read in part, is TGTGCCAGCTCACACAGGGAGGTTGAATCACCC.